This T cell receptor (beta chain) came from a study of T cell repertoires in cytomegalovirus infection. The wider study: Selection of CMV epitopes for the study included recently identified HLA-C-restricted and well-studied HLA-B-restricted ones. In public TCR beta signatures, there were indications of both CMV infection and matching HLA type.

Germline V gene data show CDR1 as MNHNS and CDR2 as SASEGT. The CDR3 has 16 amino acids. J lost 6 bases, V lost 3 bases, and 4 bases had no gene match. This clonotype was seen a handful of times. Its antigen is still unknown. Whole-study findings and limits: Cumulated frequencies of public TCR beta families served to identify carriers of CMV plus the relevant HLA. Within the response measured ex vivo, HLA-C-restricted CMV-specific TCR beta clonotypes were dominant.

From the reads, TCRdb called clonotypes with MiXCR, one entry per CDR3 protein. The sample lists hundreds of thousands of distinct CDR3 sequences, roughly a third occurring once. The source material was cultured PBMCs, sampled from culture after CMV antigen stimulation. The V and J genes are TRBV6-1 and TRBJ2-1, with 14 bases lining up with TRBD2. This sequence originates from a human donor in good health (CMV status not recorded). Some clones in this sample may be carry-over from other donors' samples. The CDR3 bases are TGTGCCAGCAGTGAGACTAGCGGGAGGGCCGTCAATGAGCAGTTCTTC. This encodes CASSETSGRAVNEQFF.